The rows below give T cell receptor beta chains drawn from one sample of a study of blood T cell repertoires in COVID-19. Method: immunoSEQ multiplex PCR; TCRdb's copy keeps in-frame clones and lacks some. The profile shows approximately 28,000 clones, about 92% of them singletons. Sample: peripheral blood. These receptors all stem from a woman in her 70s with COVID-19, enrolled during active disease. The CDR3 runs from the conserved cysteine through the conserved F or W. The D gene is left open where the match is weak. Only some rows state a clone size, as once, few, many or a class for expanded clones.

j_call: TRBJ2-7
clone_size: .
v_call: TRBV10-3
d_call: .
cdr3_aa: CAISLQGYEQYF
cdr3_nt: TGTGCCATCAGCCTACAGGGCTACGAGCAGTACTTC

j_call: TRBJ1-2
clone_size: .
v_call: TRBV6-5
d_call: TRBD1
cdr3_aa: CASRRDRGTYGYTF
cdr3_nt: TGTGCCAGCAGGAGGGACAGGGGAACCTATGGCTACACCTTC

j_call: TRBJ1-2
clone_size: once
v_call: TRBV5-1
d_call: .
cdr3_aa: CASRPASGSDYGYTF
cdr3_nt: TGCGCCAGCAGGCCTGCATCAGGGTCTGACTATGGCTACACCTTC

j_call: TRBJ1-3
clone_size: .
v_call: TRBV7-2
d_call: TRBD1
cdr3_aa: CASSLKVSGTGSSGNTIYF
cdr3_nt: TGTGCCAGCAGCTTAAAGGTCTCAGGGACAGGGTCCTCTGGAAACACCATATATTTT

j_call: TRBJ1-1
clone_size: .
v_call: TRBV5-1
d_call: .
cdr3_aa: CASSLTGMDTEAFF
cdr3_nt: TGCGCCAGCAGCTTGACAGGTATGGACACTGAAGCTTTCTTT

j_call: TRBJ1-2
clone_size: .
v_call: TRBV6-5
d_call: .
cdr3_aa: CASSYSTSGEGRGYTF
cdr3_nt: TGTGCCAGCAGTTACTCGACCTCGGGGGAGGGGAGAGGCTACACCTTC

j_call: TRBJ2-3
clone_size: .
v_call: TRBV15
d_call: TRBD2
cdr3_aa: CATSRDGTSGSATQYF
cdr3_nt: TGTGCCACCAGCAGAGATGGGACTAGCGGGAGTGCTACGCAGTATTTT

j_call: TRBJ2-1
clone_size: .
v_call: TRBV4-2
d_call: TRBD2
cdr3_aa: CASSQEGSLAGGEQFF
cdr3_nt: TGTGCCAGCAGCCAAGAGGGGAGTCTAGCGGGAGGGGAGCAGTTCTTC

j_call: TRBJ2-7
clone_size: .
v_call: TRBV4-2
d_call: .
cdr3_aa: CASSLTIDTYEQYF
cdr3_nt: TGTGCCAGCAGCTTAACCATAGATACCTACGAGCAGTACTTC

j_call: TRBJ2-1
clone_size: .
v_call: TRBV18
d_call: .
cdr3_aa: CASSPPQGTNEQFF
cdr3_nt: TGTGCCAGCTCACCACCGCAGGGCACCAATGAGCAGTTCTTC

j_call: TRBJ1-2
clone_size: .
v_call: TRBV2
d_call: .
cdr3_aa: CASSRSTYGYTF
cdr3_nt: TGTGCCAGCAGCCGCTCTACCTATGGCTACACCTTC

j_call: TRBJ1-6
clone_size: .
v_call: TRBV27
d_call: .
cdr3_aa: CATSQGLTYNSPLHF
cdr3_nt: TGTGCCACCTCACAGGGCCTGACCTATAATTCACCCCTCCACTTT

j_call: TRBJ2-3
clone_size: .
v_call: TRBV28
d_call: TRBD1
cdr3_aa: CASSKDRGGSTDTQYF
cdr3_nt: TGTGCCAGCAGCAAAGACAGGGGAGGATCCACAGATACGCAGTATTTT

j_call: TRBJ2-2
clone_size: .
v_call: TRBV10-3
d_call: .
cdr3_aa: CAIRKSLAGKRLGELFF
cdr3_nt: TGTGCCATCAGGAAGAGCCTGGCGGGCAAACGTCTCGGGGAGCTGTTTTTT

j_call: TRBJ2-4
clone_size: .
v_call: TRBV5-1
d_call: .
cdr3_aa: CASSKGGDTKNIQYF
cdr3_nt: TGCGCCAGCAGCAAGGGTGGGGACACCAAAAACATTCAGTACTTC

j_call: TRBJ2-5
clone_size: .
v_call: TRBV10-3
d_call: TRBD2
cdr3_aa: CATRLAGDVETQYF
cdr3_nt: TGTGCCACTCGACTAGCGGGAGACGTGGAGACCCAGTACTTC

j_call: TRBJ2-1
clone_size: .
v_call: TRBV20-1
d_call: .
cdr3_aa: CSAESVDEQFF
cdr3_nt: TGCAGTGCTGAATCAGTTGATGAGCAGTTCTTC

j_call: TRBJ1-5
clone_size: .
v_call: TRBV30
d_call: .
cdr3_aa: CAWSEQNQPQHF
cdr3_nt: TGTGCCTGGAGTGAACAAAATCAGCCCCAGCATTTT

j_call: TRBJ1-4
clone_size: .
v_call: TRBV28
d_call: TRBD1
cdr3_aa: CASSWTGGANNEKLFF
cdr3_nt: TGTGCCAGCAGTTGGACAGGGGGGGCTAATAATGAAAAACTGTTTTTT

j_call: TRBJ1-3
clone_size: .
v_call: TRBV28
d_call: TRBD1
cdr3_aa: CASSLLRGPPNGNTIYF
cdr3_nt: TGTGCCAGCAGTTTATTGAGGGGGCCCCCAAATGGAAACACCATATATTTT

j_call: TRBJ2-3
clone_size: .
v_call: TRBV6-5
d_call: .
cdr3_aa: CASRQAVSTDTQYF
cdr3_nt: TGTGCCAGCAGGCAAGCGGTTAGCACAGATACGCAGTATTTT

j_call: TRBJ2-1
clone_size: .
v_call: TRBV19
d_call: TRBD1
cdr3_aa: CASKTGVFYNEQFF
cdr3_nt: TGTGCCAGTAAAACAGGGGTTTTCTACAATGAGCAGTTCTTC

j_call: TRBJ2-1
clone_size: .
v_call: TRBV27
d_call: TRBD2
cdr3_aa: CASSFRRTSGSAYNEQFF
cdr3_nt: TGTGCCAGCAGTTTCCGGAGGACTAGCGGGAGTGCATACAATGAGCAGTTCTTC

j_call: TRBJ1-6
clone_size: .
v_call: TRBV9
d_call: .
cdr3_aa: CASTLGGNSPPHF
cdr3_nt: TGTGCCAGCACCTTGGGGGGAAACTCACCCCCCCACTTT

j_call: TRBJ2-7
clone_size: .
v_call: TRBV29-1
d_call: TRBD2
cdr3_aa: CSVRTSGPGEQYF
cdr3_nt: TGCAGCGTTAGGACTAGCGGGCCCGGCGAGCAGTACTTC

j_call: TRBJ2-7
clone_size: .
v_call: TRBV10-2
d_call: TRBD2
cdr3_aa: CASNTEGLAGGAEQYF
cdr3_nt: TGCGCCAGCAATACTGAGGGACTAGCGGGAGGAGCCGAGCAGTACTTC

j_call: TRBJ2-1
clone_size: once
v_call: TRBV6-5
d_call: .
cdr3_aa: CASSYTAEYEQFF
cdr3_nt: TGTGCCAGCAGTTACACCGCGGAATACGAGCAGTTCTTC

j_call: TRBJ2-2
clone_size: .
v_call: TRBV2
d_call: TRBD2
cdr3_aa: CASRVTSGGELFF
cdr3_nt: TGTGCCAGCAGGGTGACTAGCGGCGGGGAGCTGTTTTTT

j_call: TRBJ1-1
clone_size: .
v_call: TRBV20-1
d_call: .
cdr3_aa: CSARVDSEAFF
cdr3_nt: TGCAGTGCTAGAGTGGACAGTGAAGCTTTCTTT

j_call: TRBJ2-2
clone_size: .
v_call: TRBV19
d_call: .
cdr3_aa: CASSLQGSGTGELFF
cdr3_nt: TGTGCCAGTAGCTTACAGGGAAGTGGGACCGGGGAGCTGTTTTTT

j_call: TRBJ1-5
clone_size: .
v_call: TRBV27
d_call: .
cdr3_aa: CASSSLFLLMQNQPQHF
cdr3_nt: TGTGCCAGCAGTTCGCTCTTCTTACTCATGCAAAATCAGCCCCAGCATTTT

j_call: TRBJ2-7
clone_size: .
v_call: TRBV3-1/TRBV3-2
d_call: .
cdr3_aa: CASSQITQGYEQYF
cdr3_nt: TGTGCCAGCAGCCAGATTACACAGGGCTACGAGCAGTACTTC

j_call: TRBJ2-2
clone_size: .
v_call: TRBV28
d_call: .
cdr3_aa: CASSPLTGLNTGELFF
cdr3_nt: TGTGCCAGCAGCCCCTTGACAGGATTAAACACCGGGGAGCTGTTTTTT

j_call: TRBJ1-6
clone_size: once
v_call: TRBV5-1
d_call: TRBD1
cdr3_aa: CASSTTGFNSPLHF
cdr3_nt: TGCGCCAGCAGCACGACAGGGTTCAATTCACCCCTCCACTTT

j_call: TRBJ1-6
clone_size: once
v_call: TRBV7-9
d_call: TRBD1
cdr3_aa: CASSYDRVVSPLHF
cdr3_nt: TGTGCCAGCAGCTACGACAGGGTAGTGTCACCCCTCCACTTT

j_call: TRBJ1-2
clone_size: .
v_call: TRBV19
d_call: .
cdr3_aa: CASSIAPAGKEFYGYTF
cdr3_nt: TGTGCCAGTAGTATAGCCCCAGCCGGGAAGGAGTTCTATGGCTACACCTTC

j_call: TRBJ2-7
clone_size: .
v_call: TRBV30
d_call: TRBD1
cdr3_aa: CAWSRDRIYEQYF
cdr3_nt: TGTGCCTGGAGTAGGGACAGAATCTACGAGCAGTACTTC

j_call: TRBJ2-1
clone_size: .
v_call: TRBV5-1
d_call: TRBD2
cdr3_aa: CASSLGLASGSRNEQFF
cdr3_nt: TGCGCCAGCAGCTTAGGACTGGCTAGCGGGAGTCGAAATGAGCAGTTCTTC

j_call: TRBJ2-7
clone_size: .
v_call: TRBV15
d_call: TRBD2
cdr3_aa: CATSRDPAGVNEQYF
cdr3_nt: TGTGCCACCAGCAGAGATCCAGCGGGAGTAAACGAGCAGTACTTC

j_call: TRBJ1-5
clone_size: .
v_call: TRBV7-2
d_call: TRBD1
cdr3_aa: CASSLNRDSHQPQHF
cdr3_nt: TGTGCCAGCAGCTTAAACCGGGACAGCCATCAGCCCCAGCATTTT

j_call: TRBJ2-3
clone_size: .
v_call: TRBV5-1
d_call: TRBD2
cdr3_aa: CASSLRSGGNTDTQYF
cdr3_nt: TGCGCCAGCAGCTTGCGAAGCGGGGGAAACACAGATACGCAGTATTTT

j_call: TRBJ1-6
clone_size: .
v_call: TRBV4-1
d_call: .
cdr3_aa: CASSPLSTSGTFYNSPLHF
cdr3_nt: .

j_call: TRBJ2-3
clone_size: .
v_call: TRBV5-1
d_call: .
cdr3_aa: CASSWLVGTDTQYF
cdr3_nt: TGCGCCAGCAGCTGGCTAGTCGGCACAGATACGCAGTATTTT

j_call: TRBJ1-5
clone_size: .
v_call: TRBV28
d_call: .
cdr3_aa: CASSLRGTRRNQPQHF
cdr3_nt: TGTGCCAGCAGTCTCCGGGGGACGAGACGCAATCAGCCCCAGCATTTT

j_call: TRBJ1-3
clone_size: once
v_call: TRBV5-1
d_call: .
cdr3_aa: CASSGGQIFSGNTIYF
cdr3_nt: TGCGCCAGCAGCGGTGGGCAGATCTTCTCTGGAAACACCATATATTTT

j_call: TRBJ2-7
clone_size: .
v_call: TRBV5-8
d_call: .
cdr3_aa: CASSLYSSYEQYF
cdr3_nt: TGTGCCAGCAGCTTATACAGCTCCTACGAGCAGTACTTC